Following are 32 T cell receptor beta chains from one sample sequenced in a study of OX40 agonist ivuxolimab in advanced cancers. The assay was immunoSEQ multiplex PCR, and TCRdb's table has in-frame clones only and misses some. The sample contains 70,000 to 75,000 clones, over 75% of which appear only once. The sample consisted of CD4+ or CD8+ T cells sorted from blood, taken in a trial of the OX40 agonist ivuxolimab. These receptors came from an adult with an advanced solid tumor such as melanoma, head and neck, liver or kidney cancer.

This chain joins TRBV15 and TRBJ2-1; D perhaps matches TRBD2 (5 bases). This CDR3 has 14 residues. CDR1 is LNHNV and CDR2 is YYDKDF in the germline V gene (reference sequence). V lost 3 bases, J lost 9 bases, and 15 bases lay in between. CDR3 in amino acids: CATSRNLASGEQFF. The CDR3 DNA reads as TGTGCCACCAGCAGGAACTTAGCGTCCGGTGAGCAGTTCTTC.

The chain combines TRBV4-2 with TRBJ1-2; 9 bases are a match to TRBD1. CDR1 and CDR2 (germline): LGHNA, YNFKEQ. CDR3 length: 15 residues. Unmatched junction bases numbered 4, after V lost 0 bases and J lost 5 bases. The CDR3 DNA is TGTGCCAGCAGCCAAGAAAGGGACAGGGTTTATGGCTACACCTTC. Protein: CASSQERDRVYGYTF.

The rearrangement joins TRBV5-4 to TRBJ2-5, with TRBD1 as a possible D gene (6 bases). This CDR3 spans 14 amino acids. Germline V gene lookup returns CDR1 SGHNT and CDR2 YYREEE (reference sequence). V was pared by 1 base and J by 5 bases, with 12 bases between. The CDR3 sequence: CASSLKQGDETQYF. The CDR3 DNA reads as TGTGCCAGCAGCTTGAAACAGGGCGATGAGACCCAGTACTTC. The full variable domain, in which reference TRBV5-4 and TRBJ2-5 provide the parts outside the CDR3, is ETGVTQSPTHLIKTRGQQVTLRCSSQSGHNTVSWYQQALGQGPQFIFQYYREEENGRGNFPPRFSGLQFPNYSSELNVNALELDDSALYLCASSLKQGDETQYFGPGTRLLVL.

The CDR3: CASSVGVAGVKEQYF. CDR3 coding DNA: TGTGCCAGCAGCGTAGGTGTAGCGGGGGTTAAAGAGCAGTACTTC. The V gene is TRBV9, the J gene TRBJ2-7; 9 bases are shared with TRBD2. The CDR3 covers 15 residues. The V segment lost 0 bases and the J segment 7 bases; nucleotides outside the gene matches: 8. Germline-derived CDR1 and CDR2 are SGDLS and YYNGEE.

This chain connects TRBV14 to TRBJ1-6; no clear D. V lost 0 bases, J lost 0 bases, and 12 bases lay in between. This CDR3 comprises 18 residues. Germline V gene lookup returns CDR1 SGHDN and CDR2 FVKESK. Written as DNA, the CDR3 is TGTGCCAGCAGCCAAGATCGGAAGGGCAGCTCCTATAATTCACCCCTCCACTTT. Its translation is CASSQDRKGSSYNSPLHF.

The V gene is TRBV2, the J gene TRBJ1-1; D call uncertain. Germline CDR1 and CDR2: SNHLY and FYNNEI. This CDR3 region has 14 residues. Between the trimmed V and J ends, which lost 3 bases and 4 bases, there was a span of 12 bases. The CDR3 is CASSEVWRITEAFF. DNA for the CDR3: TGTGCCAGCAGTGAGGTCTGGCGGATCACTGAAGCTTTCTTT. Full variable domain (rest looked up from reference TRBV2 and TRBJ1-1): EPEVTQTPSHQVTQMGQEVILRCVPISNHLYFYWYRQILGQKVEFLVSFYNNEISEKSEIFDDQFSVERPDGSNFTLKIRSTKLEDSAMYFCASSEVWRITEAFFGQGTRLTVV.

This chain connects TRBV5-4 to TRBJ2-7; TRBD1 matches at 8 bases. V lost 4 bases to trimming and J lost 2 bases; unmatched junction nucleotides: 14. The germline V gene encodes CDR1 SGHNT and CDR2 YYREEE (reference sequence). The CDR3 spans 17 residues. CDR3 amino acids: CASSPGTGGDRAYEQYF. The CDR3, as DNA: TGTGCCAGCAGCCCCGGGACAGGTGGGGATCGTGCCTACGAGCAGTACTTC.

The CDR3 DNA reads as TGTGCCAGCAGCGCTCGAAGGGGGGACGGAGACCACTACGAGCAGTACTTC. Translating it yields CASSARRGDGDHYEQYF. The chain is built from TRBV21-1 and TRBJ2-7. TRBV21-1 is classified as a pseudogene. The CDR3 runs to 17 residues.

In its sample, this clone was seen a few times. The CDR3 here is CASSLAGLLNTEAFF. DNA for the CDR3: TGTGCCAGCAGTTTAGCGGGACTCCTGAACACTGAAGCTTTCTTT. J is TRBJ1-1 and V is TRBV28; TRBD1 is a possible D gene (5 bases). With 2 bases removed from V and 0 bases from J, the gap between germline ends came to 10 bases. This CDR3 has 15 residues. Germline V gene sequence: CDR1 MDHEN, CDR2 SYDVKM.

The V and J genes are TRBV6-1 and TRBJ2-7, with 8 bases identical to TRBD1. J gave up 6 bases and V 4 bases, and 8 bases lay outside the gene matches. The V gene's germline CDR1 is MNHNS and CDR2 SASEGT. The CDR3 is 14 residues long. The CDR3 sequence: CASSGGGTGGEQYF. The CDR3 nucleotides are TGTGCCAGCAGTGGTGGGGGGACAGGCGGCGAGCAGTACTTC.

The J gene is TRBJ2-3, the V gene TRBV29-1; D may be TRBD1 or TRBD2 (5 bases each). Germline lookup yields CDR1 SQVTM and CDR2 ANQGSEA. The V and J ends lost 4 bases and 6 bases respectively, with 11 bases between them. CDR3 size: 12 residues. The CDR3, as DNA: TGCAGCGTTGTAGAGGGGCGGGATACGCAGTATTTT. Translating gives CSVVEGRDTQYF.

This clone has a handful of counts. The CDR3 DNA sequence: TGTGCCAGCAGCCAGGGACAGGGGGCTTACTCTGGAAACACCATATATTTT. It translates to CASSQGQGAYSGNTIYF. The rearrangement links TRBV5-6 to TRBJ1-3; 12 bases are a match to TRBD1. The CDR3 has 17 residues. Germline CDR1 reads SGHDT; CDR2 reads YYEEEE. V shed 4 bases, J shed 0 bases, and the junction held 5 bases outside the gene matches. Variable domain in full (rest from reference TRBV5-6 and TRBJ1-3): DAGVTQSPTHLIKTRGQQVTLRCSPKSGHDTVSWYQQALGQGPQFIFQYYEEEERQRGNFPDRFSGHQFPNYSSELNVNALLLGDSALYLCASSQGQGAYSGNTIYFGEGSWLTVV.

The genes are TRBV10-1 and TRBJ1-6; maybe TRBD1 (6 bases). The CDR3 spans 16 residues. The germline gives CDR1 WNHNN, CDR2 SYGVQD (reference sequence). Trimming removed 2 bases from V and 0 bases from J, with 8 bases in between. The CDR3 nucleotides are TGCGCCAGCAGTGAGGGGGGCAGCTCCTATAATTCACCCCTCCACTTT. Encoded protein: CASSEGGSSYNSPLHF.

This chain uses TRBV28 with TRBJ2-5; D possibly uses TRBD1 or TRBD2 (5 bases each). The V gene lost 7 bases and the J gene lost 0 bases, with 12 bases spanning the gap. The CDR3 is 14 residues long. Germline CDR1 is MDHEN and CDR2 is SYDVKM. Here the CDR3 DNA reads TGTGCCAGCAATTCTCCGGGACACCAAGAGACCCAGTACTTC. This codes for CASNSPGHQETQYF.

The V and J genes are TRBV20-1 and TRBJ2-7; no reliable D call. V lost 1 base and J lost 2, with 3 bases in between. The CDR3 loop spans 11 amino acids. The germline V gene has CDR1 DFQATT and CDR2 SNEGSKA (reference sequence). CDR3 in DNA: TGCAGTGCTAGAGGAACCTACGAGCAGTACTTC. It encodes CSARGTYEQYF.

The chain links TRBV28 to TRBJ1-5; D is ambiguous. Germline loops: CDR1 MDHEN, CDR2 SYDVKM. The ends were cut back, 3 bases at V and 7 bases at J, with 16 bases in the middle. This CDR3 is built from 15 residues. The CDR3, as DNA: TGTGCCAGCAGTTTTTTCAATTTTAAGGTGCAGCCCCAGCATTTT. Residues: CASSFFNFKVQPQHF.

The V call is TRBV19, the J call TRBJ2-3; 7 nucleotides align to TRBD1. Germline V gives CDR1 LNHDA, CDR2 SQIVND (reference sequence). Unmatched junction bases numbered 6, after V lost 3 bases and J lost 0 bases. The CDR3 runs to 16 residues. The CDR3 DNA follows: TGTGCCAGTAGTATTGGAACAGGGGCTAGCACAGATACGCAGTATTTT. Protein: CASSIGTGASTDTQYF.

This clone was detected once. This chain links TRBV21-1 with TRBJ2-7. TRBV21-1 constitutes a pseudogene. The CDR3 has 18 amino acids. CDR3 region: CASSKVRTASDSSYEQYF. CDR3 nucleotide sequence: TGTGCCAGCAGCAAAGTTCGGACGGCAAGTGATAGCTCCTACGAGCAGTACTTC.

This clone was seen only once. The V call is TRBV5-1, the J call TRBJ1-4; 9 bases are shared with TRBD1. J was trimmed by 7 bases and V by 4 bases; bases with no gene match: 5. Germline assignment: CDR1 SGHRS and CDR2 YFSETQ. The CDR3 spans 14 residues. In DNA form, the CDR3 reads TGCGCCAGCAGCGCCGGGACAGGGAGTGAAAAACTGTTTTTT. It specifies CASSAGTGSEKLFF.

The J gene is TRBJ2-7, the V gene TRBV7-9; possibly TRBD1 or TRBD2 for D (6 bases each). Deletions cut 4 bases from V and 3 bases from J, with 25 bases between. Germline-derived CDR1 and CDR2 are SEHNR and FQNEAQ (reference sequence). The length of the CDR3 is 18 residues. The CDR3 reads CASSSPWSGGETNYEQYF. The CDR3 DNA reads TGTGCCAGCAGCTCCCCCTGGTCCGGGGGCGAGACGAACTACGAGCAGTACTTC.

DNA for the CDR3: TGTGCCAGCAGTCAAAAGACGGTTTCCTACGAGCAGTACTTC. Translating gives CASSQKTVSYEQYF. V usage is TRBV27 and J usage is TRBJ2-7; the D is unclear. Trimming cost V 5 bases and J 1 base, with 12 bases left between them. Germline CDR1 reads MNHEY; CDR2 reads SMNVEV (reference sequence). The CDR3 is 14 residues long.

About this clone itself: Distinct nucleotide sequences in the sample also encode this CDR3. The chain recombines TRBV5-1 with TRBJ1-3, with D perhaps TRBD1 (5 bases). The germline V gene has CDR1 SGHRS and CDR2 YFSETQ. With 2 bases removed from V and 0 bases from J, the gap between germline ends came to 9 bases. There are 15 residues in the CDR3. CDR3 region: CASSLSGSSGNTIYF. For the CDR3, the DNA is TGCGCCAGCAGCTTATCAGGGTCCTCTGGAAACACCATATATTTT.

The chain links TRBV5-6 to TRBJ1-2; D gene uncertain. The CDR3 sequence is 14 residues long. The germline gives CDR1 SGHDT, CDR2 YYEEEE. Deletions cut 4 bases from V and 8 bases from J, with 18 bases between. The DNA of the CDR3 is TGTGCCAGCAGCCCCCCCACTTTGGGGAGCGGCTACACCTTC. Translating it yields CASSPPTLGSGYTF.

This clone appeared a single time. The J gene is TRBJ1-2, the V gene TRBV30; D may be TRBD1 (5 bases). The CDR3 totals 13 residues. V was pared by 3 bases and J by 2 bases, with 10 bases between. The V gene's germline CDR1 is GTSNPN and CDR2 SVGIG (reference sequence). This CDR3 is CAWSQGENYGYTF. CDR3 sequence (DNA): TGTGCCTGGAGCCAGGGCGAGAACTATGGCTACACCTTC.

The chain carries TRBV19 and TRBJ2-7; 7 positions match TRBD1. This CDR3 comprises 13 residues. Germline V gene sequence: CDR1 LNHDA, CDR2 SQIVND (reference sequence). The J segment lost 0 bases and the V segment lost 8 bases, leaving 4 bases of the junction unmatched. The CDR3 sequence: CASEDRDSYEQYF. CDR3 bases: TGTGCCAGTGAAGACAGGGACTCCTACGAGCAGTACTTC. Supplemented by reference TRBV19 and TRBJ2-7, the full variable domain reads DGGITQSPKYLFRKEGQNVTLSCEQNLNHDAMYWYRQDPGQGLRLIYYSQIVNDFQKGDIAEGYSVSREKKESFPLTVTSAQKNPTAFYLCASEDRDSYEQYFGPGTRLTVT.

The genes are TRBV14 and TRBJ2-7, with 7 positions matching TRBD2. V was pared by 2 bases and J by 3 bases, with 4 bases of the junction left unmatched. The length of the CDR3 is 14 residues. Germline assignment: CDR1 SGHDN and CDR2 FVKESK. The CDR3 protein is CASSQMGGIYEQYF. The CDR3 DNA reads TGTGCCAGCAGCCAAATGGGGGGGATCTACGAGCAGTACTTC.

The CDR3 DNA follows: TGTGCCAGCAGCTACCGGGGACCAGATACGCAGTATTTT. Protein product: CASSYRGPDTQYF. The rearrangement joins TRBV7-9 to TRBJ2-3; TRBD1 or TRBD2 may be the D gene (5 bases each). The ends were cut back, 4 bases at V and 4 bases at J, with 9 bases in the middle. The CDR3 extends over 13 amino acids. Germline CDR1 is SEHNR and CDR2 is FQNEAQ (reference sequence).

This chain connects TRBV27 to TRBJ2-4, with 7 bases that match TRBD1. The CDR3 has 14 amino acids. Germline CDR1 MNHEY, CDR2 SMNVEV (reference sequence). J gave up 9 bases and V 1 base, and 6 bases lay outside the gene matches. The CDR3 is CASSLFTGESIQYF. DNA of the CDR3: TGTGCCAGCAGTTTATTTACAGGGGAGAGCATTCAGTACTTC.

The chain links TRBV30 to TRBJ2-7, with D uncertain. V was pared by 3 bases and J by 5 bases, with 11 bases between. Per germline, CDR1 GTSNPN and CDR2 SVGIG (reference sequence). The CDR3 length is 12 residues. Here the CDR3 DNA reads TGTGCCTGGAGCGCTCCTCCAGACGAGCAGTACTTC. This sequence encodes CAWSAPPDEQYF.

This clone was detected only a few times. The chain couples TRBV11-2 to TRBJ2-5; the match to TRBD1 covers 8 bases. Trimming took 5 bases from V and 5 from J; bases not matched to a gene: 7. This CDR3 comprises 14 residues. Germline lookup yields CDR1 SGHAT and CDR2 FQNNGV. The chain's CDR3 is CASSVQGAGETQYF. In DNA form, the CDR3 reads TGTGCCAGCAGCGTCCAGGGGGCTGGGGAGACCCAGTACTTC.

The CDR3 DNA is TGCGCCAGCAGCTTGGGAACAGGGGTCAATCAGCCCCAGCATTTT. It specifies CASSLGTGVNQPQHF. The J gene is TRBJ1-5, the V gene TRBV5-1; TRBD1 aligns across 7 bases. From germline, CDR1 is SGHRS and CDR2 YFSETQ. V dropped 0 bases and J dropped 3; count of bases not matched to a gene: 3. The CDR3 extends over 15 amino acids.

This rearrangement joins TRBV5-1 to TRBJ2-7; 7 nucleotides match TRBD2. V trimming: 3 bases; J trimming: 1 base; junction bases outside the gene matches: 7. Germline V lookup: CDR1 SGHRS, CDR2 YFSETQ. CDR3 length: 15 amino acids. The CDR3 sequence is CASSSYGSGSYEQYF. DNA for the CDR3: TGCGCCAGCAGCTCCTACGGTAGCGGGTCCTACGAGCAGTACTTC.